These 18 T cell receptor beta chains were sequenced from one sample in a study of control samples from healthy donors and cancer patients. Produced via immunoSEQ multiplex PCR; TCRdb's table is partial and in-frame only. The table records 5,500 to 7,500 clones, over 60% of them present only once. The specimen was formalin-fixed, paraffin-embedded tissue. The receptors shown here come from a male donor with melanoma.

The J gene is TRBJ2-6, the V gene TRBV4-2; possibly TRBD2 for D (6 bases). Trimming pared 4 bases from V and 1 base from J, leaving 8 bases between. The CDR3 length is 15 residues. Germline V gene lookup returns CDR1 LGHNA and CDR2 YNFKEQ. The CDR3 region is CASSPAGSGANVLTF. Written as DNA, the CDR3 is TGTGCCAGCAGCCCTGCGGGATCTGGGGCCAACGTCCTGACTTTC.

V and J are TRBV28 and TRBJ1-5; tentative D call: TRBD1 (6 bases). CDR3 length: 17 amino acids. Germline V gene data show CDR1 as MDHEN and CDR2 as SYDVKM. Trimming stripped 2 bases from V and 4 bases from J, with 18 bases between. As DNA, the CDR3 is TGTGCCAGCAGTTTAGACATCCACAGGGTGGTGAATCAGCCCCAGCATTTT. Protein product: CASSLDIHRVVNQPQHF.

The chain has TRBV5-1 and TRBJ2-3, with 7 bases lining up with TRBD1. V trimming: 3 bases; J trimming: 0 bases; junction bases outside the gene matches: 4. The CDR3 is 15 residues long. Germline lookup yields CDR1 SGHRS and CDR2 YFSETQ. This CDR3 reads CASSSGTASTDTQYF. CDR3 nucleotide sequence: TGCGCCAGCAGCTCAGGGACAGCTAGCACAGATACGCAGTATTTT.

CDR3 nucleotides: TGTGCCAGCAGTCCTCTCCCTGCTCGGGGTGGCACTGAAGCTTTCTTT. Translated: CASSPLPARGGTEAFF. The V gene is TRBV28, the J gene TRBJ1-1; D is uncertain. With 5 bases removed from V and 4 bases from J, the gap between germline ends came to 20 bases. This CDR3 is 16 amino acids long. Germline V gene sequence: CDR1 MDHEN, CDR2 SYDVKM.

The rearrangement uses TRBV7-2 and TRBJ2-3, with 10 bases that match TRBD1. CDR1 and CDR2 (germline): SGHTA, FQGNSA. This CDR3 has 14 residues. The V segment lost 5 bases and the J segment 5 bases; nucleotides outside the gene matches: 4. Written as DNA, the CDR3 is TGTGCCAGCAGCACGACAGGGGGCTTAGATACGCAGTATTTT. As protein: CASSTTGGLDTQYF.

The rearrangement joins TRBV15 to TRBJ1-5; D gene unclear. Trimming pared 3 bases from V and 6 bases from J, leaving 12 bases between. Germline V gene sequence: CDR1 LNHNV, CDR2 YYDKDF (reference sequence). The CDR3 has 14 amino acids. This chain's CDR3 is CATSSRRAGQPQHF. The CDR3 DNA is TGTGCCACCAGCAGCAGGAGGGCGGGTCAGCCCCAGCATTTT.

The chain links TRBV20-1 to TRBJ1-1; no reliable D call. The V gene's germline CDR1 is DFQATT and CDR2 SNEGSKA (reference sequence). The length of the CDR3 is 12 residues. V shed 3 bases and J shed 1 base, with 6 bases lying between them. The DNA of the CDR3 is TGCAGTGCTAGTCCTGGGAACACTGAAGCTTTCTTT. This sequence encodes CSASPGNTEAFF.

J is TRBJ2-3 and V is TRBV19; tentative D call: TRBD2 (6 bases). The V gene lost 3 bases and the J gene lost 2 bases, with 15 bases spanning the gap. CDR3 length: 16 amino acids. Germline V gene lookup returns CDR1 LNHDA and CDR2 SQIVND (reference sequence). The CDR3 nucleotides are TGTGCCAGTAGTATTTTTGGGACTTATACCACAGATACGCAGTATTTT. This gives the protein CASSIFGTYTTDTQYF.

The rearrangement joins TRBV7-9 to TRBJ1-1, with D perhaps matching TRBD1 (5 bases). The CDR3 has 11 residues. Germline V gives CDR1 SEHNR, CDR2 FQNEAQ (reference sequence). The ends were cut back, 4 bases at V and 5 bases at J, with 5 bases in the middle. The CDR3 DNA follows: TGTGCCAGCAGCTGGGGGACTGAAGCTTTCTTT. Protein product: CASSWGTEAFF. The full variable domain, in which reference TRBV7-9 and TRBJ1-1 provide the parts outside the CDR3, is DTGVSQNPRHKITKRGQNVTFRCDPISEHNRLYWYRQTLGQGPEFLTYFQNEAQLEKSRLLSDRFSAERPKGSFSTLEIQRTEQGDSAMYLCASSWGTEAFFGQGTRLTVV.

The chain recombines TRBV7-9 with TRBJ2-3; 8 bases line up with TRBD2. Germline lookup yields CDR1 SEHNR and CDR2 FQNEAQ (reference sequence). This CDR3 contains 15 residues. J lost 0 bases, V lost 5 bases, and 4 bases had no gene match. The chain's CDR3 is CASSPSGSSTDTQYF. The CDR3 bases are TGTGCCAGCAGCCCGAGCGGGAGTAGCACAGATACGCAGTATTTT. Filled out from reference TRBV7-9 and TRBJ2-3, the complete variable domain reads DTGVSQNPRHKITKRGQNVTFRCDPISEHNRLYWYRQTLGQGPEFLTYFQNEAQLEKSRLLSDRFSAERPKGSFSTLEIQRTEQGDSAMYLCASSPSGSSTDTQYFGPGTRLTVL.

The chain carries TRBV7-9 and TRBJ2-1; D unresolved. Germline CDR1 SEHNR, CDR2 FQNEAQ (reference sequence). CDR3 size: 13 residues. V was shortened by 1 base and J by 10 bases, with 11 bases between the two germline ends. As DNA, the CDR3 is TGTGCCAGCAGCTTAGGATCTGGTCGAGAGCAGTTCTTC. Translating it yields CASSLGSGREQFF.

This clone was seen more than once but under ten times. The V and J genes are TRBV5-1 and TRBJ2-1; 7 bases line up with TRBD2. V was clipped by 4 bases and J by 7 bases; unmatched bases: 8. There are 14 residues in the CDR3. From germline, CDR1 is SGHRS and CDR2 YFSETQ. This CDR3 is CASSKIDGGNEQFF. CDR3 sequence (DNA): TGCGCCAGCAGCAAAATTGACGGGGGGAATGAGCAGTTCTTC.

This sequence joins TRBV4-1 and TRBJ1-2; D is perhaps TRBD1 (5 bases). Germline lookup yields CDR1 MGHRA and CDR2 YSYEKL. V lost 4 bases to trimming and J lost 0 bases, with 18 bases between them. CDR3 length: 17 amino acids. CDR3 protein: CASSRTSRTTANYGYTF. CDR3 sequence (DNA): TGCGCCAGCAGCCGGACTTCTCGGACGACAGCTAACTATGGCTACACCTTC.

The V and J genes are TRBV7-9 and TRBJ2-7; 13 positions match TRBD2. The CDR3 extends over 16 amino acids. J gave up 6 bases and V 1 base, and 6 bases lay outside the gene matches. Germline assignment: CDR1 SEHNR and CDR2 FQNEAQ (reference sequence). This chain's CDR3 is CASSLGSGLAGAEQYF. CDR3 bases: TGTGCCAGCAGCTTAGGGTCAGGACTAGCGGGAGCCGAGCAGTACTTC.

This chain joins TRBV28 and TRBJ1-1, with 7 bases identical to TRBD1. V trimming: 7 bases; J trimming: 12 bases; junction bases outside the gene matches: 17. The CDR3 consists of 14 residues. Germline CDR1 and CDR2: MDHEN and SYDVKM. CDR3 sequence (DNA): TGTGCCAGCAACGCCCTCCCGGGACAGCCAATAACTTTCTTT. This encodes CASNALPGQPITFF.

This chain joins TRBV15 and TRBJ2-3; D may be TRBD1 (6 bases). From germline, CDR1 is LNHNV and CDR2 YYDKDF (reference sequence). The CDR3 covers 18 residues. The V end lost 0 bases, the J end lost 0 bases, and 16 bases lay between the germline ends. CDR3 DNA sequence: TGTGCCACCAGCAGAGACGCCGCCACAGGGTACAGCACAGATACGCAGTATTTT. Translation gives CATSRDAATGYSTDTQYF.

There are a few counts of this clone. The sample carries other DNA sequences with the same CDR3. CDR3 nucleotides: TGTGCCAGCACAATAGCGGGAGTTGGGGTTCCCTACGAGCAGTACTTC. It specifies CASTIAGVGVPYEQYF. The V call is TRBV11-3, the J call TRBJ2-7, with 9 nucleotides matching TRBD2. V lost 7 bases to trimming and J lost 2 bases; unmatched junction nucleotides: 12. This CDR3 comprises 16 residues. The germline gives CDR1 SGHNT, CDR2 YENEEA.

The genes are TRBV29-1 and TRBJ2-1, with 12 bases aligning to TRBD2. This CDR3 has 14 amino acids. From germline, CDR1 is SQVTM and CDR2 ANQGSEA. V dropped 3 bases and J dropped 6; count of bases not matched to a gene: 3. CDR3 in DNA: TGCAGCGTTGATCGACTAGCGGGAGCCAATGAGCAGTTCTTC. Translating it yields CSVDRLAGANEQFF.